What follows describes a single T cell receptor (beta chain). Its antigen is unidentified. The CDR3 has 14 amino acids. Trimming left V 4 bases short and J 4 bases short, with 12 bases between. The germline V gene encodes CDR1 SGHRS and CDR2 YFSETQ. Both about-4-week and about-12-week second-dose recipients were combined. The data are from a study of T cell responses to AZD1222 COVID-19 vaccine. Assay used: immunoSEQ multiplex PCR; TCRdb lists only in-frame clones, some missing. The table shows around 120,000 clones, with more than 65% occurring only once. Whole-study results and caveats: Of the AZD1222 recipients, only 5 to 7 were seropositive at baseline. Spike was spanned by vaccine-associated CD4 TCRs, which were dominant at 160-218 and 743-854. No day 14 peak samples; only post-peak repertoires were characterized.

This chain joins TRBV5-1 and TRBJ1-3, with a weak D call TRBD1 (6 bases). This TCR was sampled from an adult who received the AZD1222 COVID-19 vaccine. This specimen consisted of peripheral blood, obtained 28 days after the second AZD1222 dose. CDR3 bases: TGCGCCAGCAGCGAGGCAGGGGCCGGAAACACCATATATTTT. This gives the protein CASSEAGAGNTIYF.